This TCR beta chain was identified during a study of spatial heterogeneity in lung cancer (dated by TCRdb to about 2019). Regarding the complete study: More beta-chain than alpha-chain transcripts were consistently detected, likely reflecting higher beta-chain transcript abundance. Nonsynonymous mutation counts, determined by whole-exome sequencing of tumor tissue, were related to TCR repertoire features. In the raw uncorrected reads, each unique combination of TCR and UMI appeared more than ten times on average. TCR transcript counts in tumor regions correlated strongly with a T cell transcriptional module score from matched bulk RNA-seq. Both alpha and beta chains were TCR-sequenced in samples taken at surgery, namely 220 tumor regions, more than 62 matched nontumor lung samples and 50 to 60 PBMC samples. In non-small cell lung cancer, the study quantitatively compared TCR alpha and beta repertoires across several tumor regions, matched nontumor lung, and blood. Broader findings and caveats from the paper: Additional single-cell paired TCR alpha and beta sequencing was considered necessary to confirm, at a functional level, the hypothesis that regional TCRs recognize regional mutations. TCR-seq coverage of tumor T cells was estimated to be only approximately 7% for alpha chains and about 13% for beta chains. The tumor nonsynonymous mutation count correlated with the number of expanded intratumoral alpha and beta TCRs. The count of ubiquitous expanded TCRs correlated with the count of ubiquitous nonsynonymous mutations, and the count of regional expanded TCRs correlated with the count of regional nonsynonymous mutations.

V loses 5 bases at its end and J loses 6 bases; junction bases beyond the gene matches: 12. Based on the germline V gene, the CDR1 and CDR2 sequences are ENHRY and SYGVKD. There are 15 amino acids in the CDR3, from cysteine to phenylalanine inclusive. CDR3 DNA only is kept here, 45 bases in frame from base 1. The library was obtained by 5' RACE. Sequencing took place on a NextSeq 500. To allow correction of PCR and sequencing errors, the TCR library protocol tagged every TCR cDNA molecule with a unique molecular identifier. The original methods were these. TCR identification, UMI-based error correction and CDR3 extraction were all carried out with Decombinator tools. Expanded TCRs were defined as those above a frequency of 2 per 1,000, corresponding to the top 1% of the tumor frequency distribution. Expanded tumor TCRs statistically deemed absent (corrected P<0.05) from at least one tumor region were classed as regional, and all other expanded tumor TCRs were classed as ubiquitous. Rényi diversity was computed with the R vegan package after subsampling each repertoire 100 times to 5,000 TCRs. CDR3 similarity networks were built from amino acid triplet string-kernel similarity, connecting CDR3s with pairwise similarity above 0.82. TCRdb ran its own pipeline on the public reads, namely fastp trimming at Q25 and MiXCR clone calling, and kept in-frame beta chains. Rows are combined by CDR3 protein, so each entry shows the most common genes and DNA. These V and J calls derive from TCRdb rather than the authors' analysis. The sample has around 21,000 distinct CDR3 sequences on record, less than 5% of them singletons. The ten largest clones represent about 9.8% of the sample.

What this sample's time point label stands for: sample taken at primary tumor resection. Donors were some 67 patients with early-stage, untreated non-small cell lung cancer from the lung TRACERx cohort. For TCR sequencing, whole RNA was extracted from tumor and nontumor lung tissue, or from cryopreserved PBMC samples, and no cell sorting was done. Only patients with enough RNA available from two or more tumor regions were chosen for TCR sequencing. Before being selected, tumor and adjacent nontumor lung specimens were reviewed by a lung pathologist. At least ten counts were recorded for this clonotype. Its target antigen remains unknown. Base qualities are not recorded, but no much larger clone differs from it by a single base.

The input for sequencing was lung tumor tissue, taken at surgery. This TCR was sampled from a male donor with early-stage non-small cell lung cancer. Recombination connected TRBV10-3 to TRBJ2-7; TRBD1 lines up with 8 middle nucleotides. The CDR3 here reads CAISSSGQERGEQYF. The base sequence is TGTGCCATCAGTTCCTCGGGACAGGAAAGAGGCGAGCAGTACTTC.